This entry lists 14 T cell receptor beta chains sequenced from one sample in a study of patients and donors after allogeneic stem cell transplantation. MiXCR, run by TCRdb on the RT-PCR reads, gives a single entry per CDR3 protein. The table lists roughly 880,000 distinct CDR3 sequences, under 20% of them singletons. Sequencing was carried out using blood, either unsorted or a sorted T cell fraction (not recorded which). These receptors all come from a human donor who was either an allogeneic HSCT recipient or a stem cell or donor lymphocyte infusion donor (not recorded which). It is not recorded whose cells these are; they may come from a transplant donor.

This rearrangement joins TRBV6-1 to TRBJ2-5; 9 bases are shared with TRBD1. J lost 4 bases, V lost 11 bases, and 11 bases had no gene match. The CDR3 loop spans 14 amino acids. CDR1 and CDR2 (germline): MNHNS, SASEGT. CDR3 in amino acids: CASRGTGRGETQYF. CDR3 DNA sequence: TGTGCCTCCCGCGGGACAGGGAGGGGAGAGACCCAGTACTTC.

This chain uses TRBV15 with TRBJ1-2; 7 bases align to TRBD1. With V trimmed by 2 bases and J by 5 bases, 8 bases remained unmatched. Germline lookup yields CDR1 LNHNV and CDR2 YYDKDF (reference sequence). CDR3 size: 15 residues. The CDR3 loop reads CATSRRQGGLYGYTF. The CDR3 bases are TGTGCCACCAGCAGAAGACAGGGTGGTTTGTATGGCTACACCTTC.

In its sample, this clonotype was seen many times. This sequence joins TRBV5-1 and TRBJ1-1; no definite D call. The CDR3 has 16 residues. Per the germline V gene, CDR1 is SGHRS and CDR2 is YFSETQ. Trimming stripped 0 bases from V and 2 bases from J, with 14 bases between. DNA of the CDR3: TGCGCCAGCAGCTTGGGGCACGGACGCCCAAACACTGAAGCTTTCTTT. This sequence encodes CASSLGHGRPNTEAFF.

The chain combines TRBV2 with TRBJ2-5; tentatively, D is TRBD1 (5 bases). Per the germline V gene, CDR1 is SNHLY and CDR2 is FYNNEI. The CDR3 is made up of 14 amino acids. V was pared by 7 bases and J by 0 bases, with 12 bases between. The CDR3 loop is CASMARGNQETQYF. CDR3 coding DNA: TGTGCCAGCATGGCAAGGGGCAACCAAGAGACCCAGTACTTC.

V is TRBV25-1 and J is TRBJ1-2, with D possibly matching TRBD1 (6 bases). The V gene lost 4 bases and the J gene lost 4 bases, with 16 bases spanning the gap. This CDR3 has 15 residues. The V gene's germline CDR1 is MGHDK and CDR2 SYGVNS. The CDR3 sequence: CASSGGGAGSYGYTF. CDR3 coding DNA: TGTGCCAGCAGTGGGGGGGGGGCCGGCAGCTATGGCTACACCTTC.

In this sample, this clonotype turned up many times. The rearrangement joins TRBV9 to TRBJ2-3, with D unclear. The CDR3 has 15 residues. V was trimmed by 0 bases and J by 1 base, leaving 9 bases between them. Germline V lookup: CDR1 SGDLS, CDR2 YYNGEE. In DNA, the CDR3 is TGTGCCAGCAGCGTAGATGGACGGGGCACAGATACGCAGTATTTT. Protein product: CASSVDGRGTDTQYF.

The DNA for the CDR3 is TGCGCCAGCAGCCAAGACGTACCGAACAGCTACTATAACTATGGCTACACCTTC. Translating gives CASSQDVPNSYYNYGYTF. This chain uses TRBV4-3 with TRBJ1-2, with D unresolved. The germline CDR1 and CDR2 sequences are LGHNA and YSLEER. There are 18 residues in the CDR3. Trimming removed 0 bases at V and 1 base at J, with 18 bases between.

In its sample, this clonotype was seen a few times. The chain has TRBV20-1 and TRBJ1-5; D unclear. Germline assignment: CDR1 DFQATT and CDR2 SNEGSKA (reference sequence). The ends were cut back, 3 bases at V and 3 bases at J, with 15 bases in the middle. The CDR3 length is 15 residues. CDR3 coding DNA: TGCAGTGCTAGGAGCGGGATTGGAGACAATCAGCCCCAGCATTTT. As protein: CSARSGIGDNQPQHF.

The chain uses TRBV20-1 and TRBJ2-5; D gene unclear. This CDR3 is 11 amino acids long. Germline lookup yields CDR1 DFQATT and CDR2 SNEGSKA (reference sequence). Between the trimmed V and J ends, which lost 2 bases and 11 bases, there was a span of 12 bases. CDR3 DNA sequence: TGCAGTGCTAGATCCGGGCCCCGACAGTACTTC. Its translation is CSARSGPRQYF.

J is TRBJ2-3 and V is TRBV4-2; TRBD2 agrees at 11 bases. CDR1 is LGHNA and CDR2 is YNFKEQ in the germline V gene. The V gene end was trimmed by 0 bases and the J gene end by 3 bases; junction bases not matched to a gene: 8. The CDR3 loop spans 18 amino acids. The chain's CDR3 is CASSQDLASGGNTDTQYF. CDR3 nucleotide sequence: TGTGCCAGCAGCCAAGATTTGGCTAGCGGGGGGAATACAGATACGCAGTATTTT.

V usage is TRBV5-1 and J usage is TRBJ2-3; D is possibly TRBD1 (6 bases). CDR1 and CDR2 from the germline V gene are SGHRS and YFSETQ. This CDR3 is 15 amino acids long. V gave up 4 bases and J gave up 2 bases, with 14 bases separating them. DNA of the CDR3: TGCGCCAGCAGCGCCGGACAGTTAAACACAGATACGCAGTATTTT. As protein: CASSAGQLNTDTQYF.

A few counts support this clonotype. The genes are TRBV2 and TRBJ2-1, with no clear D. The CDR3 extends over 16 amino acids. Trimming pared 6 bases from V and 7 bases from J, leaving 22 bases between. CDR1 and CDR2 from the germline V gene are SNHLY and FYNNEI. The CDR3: CASRSTDPSYGNEQFF. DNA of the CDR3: TGTGCCAGCAGGTCTACTGACCCATCCTATGGGAATGAGCAGTTCTTC.

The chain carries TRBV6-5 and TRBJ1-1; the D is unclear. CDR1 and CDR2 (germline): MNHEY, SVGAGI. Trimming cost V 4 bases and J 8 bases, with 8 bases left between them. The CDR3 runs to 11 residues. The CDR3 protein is CASSSPREAFF. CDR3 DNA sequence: TGTGCCAGCAGTTCCCCCCGCGAAGCTTTCTTT.

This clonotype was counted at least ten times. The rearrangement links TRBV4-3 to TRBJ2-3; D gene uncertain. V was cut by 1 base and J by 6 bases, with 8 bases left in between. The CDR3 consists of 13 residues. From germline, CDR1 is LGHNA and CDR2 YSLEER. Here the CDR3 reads CASSQGRSDTQYF. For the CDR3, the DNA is TGCGCCAGCAGCCAAGGCAGGAGTGATACGCAGTATTTT.